The clone carrying this T cell receptor (beta chain) was seen many times. The source of the sample is a study of early T cells in non-severe SARS-CoV-2 infection. The CDR3 spans 15 residues. Germline CDR1 is MNHNS and CDR2 is SASEGT. The V end lost 3 bases, the J end lost 9 bases, and 18 bases lay between the germline ends. TCRdb re-called the 5' RACE reads with MiXCR, one entry per CDR3 protein. In the table there are some 61,000 distinct CDR3 sequences, about 9.4% of which are singletons. The sequence was obtained from an adult who was a healthcare worker with PCR-confirmed SARS-CoV-2 infection or an uninfected control (not recorded which). The genes are TRBV6-1 and TRBJ1-5; maybe TRBD1 (5 bases). The sequencing input was whole blood. The DNA of the CDR3 is TGTGCCAGCAGTGAGAGGGACGGCGATGGAGGGCCCCAGCATTTT. Encoded protein: CASSERDGDGGPQHF.